A single sample gave rise to the 31 T cell receptor beta chains below, sequenced in a study of pediatric ulcerative colitis. Generated by immunoSEQ multiplex PCR, the TCRdb table keeps only in-frame clones and is missing some. The data hold about 36,000 clones, with 73% observed a single time. One to two pinch biopsies were taken from the rectum during colonoscopy. The sample comprised gut tissue. The receptors shown here come from a boy younger than 18 with moderate ulcerative colitis.

The rearrangement uses TRBV9 and TRBJ2-2; maybe TRBD1 (6 bases). CDR3 length: 17 amino acids. Between the trimmed V and J ends, which lost 3 bases and 1 base, there was a span of 16 bases. Germline values: CDR1 SGDLS, CDR2 YYNGEE. The CDR3 protein is CASSAPRQAKNTGELFF. The CDR3 region has the DNA TGTGCCAGCAGCGCCCCCAGACAGGCCAAGAACACCGGGGAGCTGTTTTTT.

V gene TRBV30 combines with J gene TRBJ2-1, with 7 bases lining up with TRBD2. CDR1 and CDR2 from the germline V gene are GTSNPN and SVGIG (reference sequence). The CDR3 is 15 amino acids. V shed 3 bases, J shed 11 bases, and the junction held 16 bases outside the gene matches. CDR3 protein: CAWSVGYPREVQQFF. DNA of the CDR3: TGTGCCTGGAGCGTCGGGTACCCACGGGAGGTGCAGCAGTTCTTC.

The rearrangement joins TRBV5-8 to TRBJ1-2; D gene uncertain. The CDR3 has 13 residues. V was clipped by 0 bases and J by 2 bases, with 5 bases between them. Germline CDR1 reads SGHTS; CDR2 reads YDEGEE. The CDR3 spells CASSLGLNYGYTF. CDR3 DNA: TGTGCCAGCAGCTTGGGACTCAACTATGGCTACACCTTC.

This clone was recorded a few times. The V gene is TRBV5-1, the J gene TRBJ1-1; 8 bases are shared with TRBD1. The CDR3 spans 16 residues. Unmatched junction bases numbered 8, after V lost 4 bases and J lost 0 bases. Germline V gives CDR1 SGHRS, CDR2 YFSETQ. DNA for the CDR3: TGCGCCAGCAGCCCAGACAGGGGACAAATGAACACTGAAGCTTTCTTT. Its protein is CASSPDRGQMNTEAFF.

This clone turned up a few times. The rearrangement uses TRBV19 and TRBJ1-1; TRBD1 might be the D (5 bases). Looked up from germline, CDR1 is LNHDA and CDR2 is SQIVND (reference sequence). This CDR3 has 14 residues. V dropped 3 bases and J dropped 0 bases, with 8 bases sitting between them. Written as DNA, the CDR3 is TGTGCCAGTAGTATCGGACATATGAACACTGAAGCTTTCTTT. Residues: CASSIGHMNTEAFF.

The J gene is TRBJ2-7, the V gene TRBV5-1; 9 nucleotides align to TRBD1. Germline V gene sequence: CDR1 SGHRS, CDR2 YFSETQ. This CDR3 region has 14 residues. With 4 bases clipped from V and 6 bases from J, the junction kept 8 bases outside the gene matches. The CDR3 is CASSPRTGESEQYF. The CDR3 nucleotides are TGCGCCAGCAGCCCACGGACAGGGGAGAGCGAGCAGTACTTC.

The chain recombines TRBV4-2 with TRBJ2-1; D unclear. This CDR3 is 16 amino acids long. Germline CDR1 is LGHNA and CDR2 is YNFKEQ. Trimming took 1 base from V and 0 from J, leaving 10 bases between them. The CDR3 here is CASSQGPLGSYNEQFF. The CDR3 DNA is TGTGCCAGCAGCCAAGGTCCCTTGGGCTCCTACAATGAGCAGTTCTTC.

The chain joins TRBV5-4 to TRBJ1-2, with D maybe TRBD1 (6 bases). Germline lookup yields CDR1 SGHNT and CDR2 YYREEE (reference sequence). V was cut by 4 bases and J by 7 bases, with 20 bases left in between. This CDR3 has 15 amino acids. The CDR3 region has the DNA TGTGCCAGCAGCGGCCCGGGGGGCATGGTGTTTGGCTACACCTTC. Residues: CASSGPGGMVFGYTF.

This chain uses TRBV30 with TRBJ2-1; 8 nucleotides line up with TRBD2. The germline gives CDR1 GTSNPN, CDR2 SVGIG (reference sequence). The length of the CDR3 is 19 residues. V lost 1 base, J lost 2 bases, and 16 bases stayed unmatched. In DNA form, the CDR3 reads TGTGCCTGGAGTGGGGACCGGGGTACCGGGACTAGAACCTACAATGAGCAGTTCTTC. Protein: CAWSGDRGTGTRTYNEQFF.

In its sample, this clone was seen a few times. V gene TRBV4-1 combines with J gene TRBJ2-2; the match to TRBD2 covers 8 bases. With V trimmed by 5 bases and J by 2 bases, 4 bases remained unmatched. Looked up from germline, CDR1 is MGHRA and CDR2 is YSYEKL. The CDR3 loop spans 15 amino acids. The CDR3 is CASSFRGGNTGELFF. CDR3 nucleotide sequence: TGCGCCAGCAGCTTTCGGGGGGGAAACACCGGGGAGCTGTTTTTT.

This chain joins TRBV4-2 and TRBJ1-1, with TRBD1 as a possible D gene (6 bases). The length of the CDR3 is 13 residues. The germline V gene has CDR1 LGHNA and CDR2 YNFKEQ. Trimming shortened V by 0 bases and J by 11 bases, and 13 bases separated the two germline ends. In DNA form, the CDR3 reads TGTGCCAGCAGCCAAGAGCTCCAGGGGCCGGCTTTCTTT. Its protein is CASSQELQGPAFF.

The rearrangement joins TRBV28 to TRBJ2-7; D gene unclear. This CDR3 has 16 amino acids. Germline V CDR1 and CDR2: MDHEN, SYDVKM. Trimming pared 4 bases from V and 5 bases from J, leaving 21 bases between. The CDR3 sequence: CASSSPTPALGDEQYF. DNA of the CDR3: TGTGCCAGCAGTTCACCGACCCCCGCTTTGGGCGACGAGCAGTACTTC.

This clone is classed as medium-sized. This chain uses TRBV6-1 with TRBJ2-7, with TRBD1 identical over 10 bases. Germline V CDR1 and CDR2: MNHNS, SASEGT. Trimming at V came to 0 bases and at J to 3 bases, leaving 8 bases not matched to a gene. The CDR3 spans 17 residues. CDR3 sequence reads: CASSEAPWGTGDYEQYF. The CDR3 DNA sequence: TGTGCCAGCAGTGAAGCTCCCTGGGGGACAGGGGACTACGAGCAGTACTTC.

The rearrangement links TRBV18 to TRBJ2-1; D not certain. This CDR3 has 14 residues. Trimming took 3 bases from V and 4 from J, leaving 10 bases between them. CDR1 is KGHSH, CDR2 LQKENI, per germline. The CDR3 DNA is TGTGCCAGCTCACCTACGGCAGAATACAATGAGCAGTTCTTC. Its translation is CASSPTAEYNEQFF.

The chain uses TRBV28 and TRBJ1-2; the D gene is possibly TRBD1 (5 bases). Trimming stripped 1 base from V and 8 bases from J, with 17 bases between. Germline CDR1 and CDR2: MDHEN and SYDVKM. The CDR3 has 15 amino acids. In DNA, the CDR3 is TGTGCCAGCAGTTTATTGGGGCAGGGCGTAGGAGGCTACACCTTC. Its translation: CASSLLGQGVGGYTF.

The chain has TRBV30 and TRBJ1-4; D unclear. This CDR3 is 12 amino acids long. Trimming shortened V by 4 bases and J by 5 bases, and 8 bases separated the two germline ends. Germline V gene sequence: CDR1 GTSNPN, CDR2 SVGIG (reference sequence). The CDR3 region is CAWMGRNEKLFF. The CDR3 DNA reads as TGTGCCTGGATGGGGAGGAATGAAAAACTGTTTTTT.

The chain combines TRBV5-1 with TRBJ2-1; D is ambiguous. CDR1 and CDR2 from the germline V gene are SGHRS and YFSETQ. V shed 2 bases and J shed 4 bases, with 1 base lying between them. The CDR3 sequence is 11 residues long. The CDR3 nucleotides are TGCGCCAGCAGCTTATACAATGAGCAGTTCTTC. Translated, it gives CASSLYNEQFF.

This rearrangement joins TRBV6-6 to TRBJ2-7; the D gene is possibly TRBD1 (5 bases). The CDR3 length is 14 residues. V was trimmed by 4 bases and J by 2 bases, leaving 12 bases between them. Germline CDR1 MNHNY, CDR2 SVGAGI (reference sequence). The CDR3 coding sequence is TGTGCCAGCAGTTGGACGGACAACCCCTACGAGCAGTACTTC. It is translated as CASSWTDNPYEQYF.

This chain links TRBV7-2 with TRBJ2-7; the D gene is possibly TRBD2 (5 bases). The CDR3 contains 13 residues. Germline V gene data show CDR1 as SGHTA and CDR2 as FQGNSA. Trimming left V 1 base short and J 6 bases short, with 10 bases between. The CDR3 bases are TGTGCCAGCAGCTTAGAGGCGGGTGCCGAGCAGTACTTC. It translates to CASSLEAGAEQYF. The full variable domain, with the rest looked up from reference TRBV7-2 and TRBJ2-7, is GAGVSQSPSNKVTEKGKDVELRCDPISGHTALYWYRQSLGQGLEFLIYFQGNSAPDKSGLPSDRFSAERTGGSVSTLTIQRTQQEDSAVYLCASSLEAGAEQYFGPGTRLTVT.

The rearrangement joins TRBV2 to TRBJ2-5, with 7 nucleotides matching TRBD2. V gave up 7 bases and J gave up 5 bases; unmatched junction bases: 10. This CDR3 region has 14 residues. Germline V gives CDR1 SNHLY, CDR2 FYNNEI. The CDR3 DNA follows: TGTGCCAGCAAACCAAGGCTAGCGGAGGAGACCCAGTACTTC. Protein sequence: CASKPRLAEETQYF.

The rearrangement links TRBV18 to TRBJ2-7, with 11 bases that match TRBD1. V was pared by 1 base and J by 4 bases, with 3 bases of the junction left unmatched. CDR1 and CDR2 from the germline V gene are KGHSH and LQKENI. CDR3 size: 15 residues. CDR3 residues: CASSPRGTGGYEQYF. The DNA of the CDR3 is TGTGCCAGCTCACCACGCGGGACAGGGGGTTACGAGCAGTACTTC.

This clone was detected a few times. The chain links TRBV11-1 to TRBJ1-2; 8 nucleotides match TRBD1. Germline CDR1 SGHAT, CDR2 FQDESV (reference sequence). This CDR3 is 18 amino acids long. The junction had 16 bases not matched to a gene; V was cut back by 2 bases and J by 5 bases. DNA for the CDR3: TGTGCCAGCAGCTTACGGTGGGACAGGCGCCCGAAGGGATATGGCTACACCTTC. This sequence encodes CASSLRWDRRPKGYGYTF.

The chain is built from TRBV19 and TRBJ1-2; 7 bases are a match to TRBD1. Germline V gene data show CDR1 as LNHDA and CDR2 as SQIVND (reference sequence). The CDR3 loop spans 12 amino acids. V shed 6 bases, J shed 5 bases, and the junction held 3 bases outside the gene matches. The CDR3 reads CASRDRNYGYTF. In DNA, the CDR3 is TGTGCCAGTAGGGACAGGAATTATGGCTACACCTTC.

V is TRBV2 and J is TRBJ1-1, with D possibly matching TRBD1 (6 bases). The germline V and J ends were trimmed by 4 bases and 10 bases, with 16 bases remaining between them. The CDR3 is 13 amino acids. From germline, CDR1 is SNHLY and CDR2 FYNNEI. The CDR3 DNA reads TGTGCCAGCAGTGGGGAGAGACAGGCGGTAGCTTTCTTT. It is translated as CASSGERQAVAFF.

Only a few counts were recorded for this clone. The chain has TRBV27 and TRBJ2-7; 10 positions agree with TRBD1. Trimming took 5 bases from V and 4 from J; bases not matched to a gene: 8. In germline, CDR1 is MNHEY, CDR2 SMNVEV (reference sequence). The CDR3 is 15 amino acids. This chain's CDR3 is CASSPRTGGVYEQYF. In DNA form, the CDR3 reads TGTGCCAGCAGTCCACGGACAGGGGGGGTTTACGAGCAGTACTTC.

The gene calls are TRBV14 and TRBJ1-6; D gene uncertain. In germline, CDR1 is SGHDN, CDR2 FVKESK. This CDR3 contains 14 residues. The V end lost 4 bases, the J end lost 10 bases, and 14 bases lay between the germline ends. DNA of the CDR3: TGTGCCAGCAGCCGGGCAGCCCGGAACTCACCCCTCCACTTT. It codes for CASSRAARNSPLHF.

This rearrangement joins TRBV15 to TRBJ2-3; TRBD2 aligns across 13 bases. V shed 5 bases and J 4 bases; nucleotides not matched to a gene: 6. This CDR3 contains 16 residues. Per the germline V gene, CDR1 is LNHNV and CDR2 is YYDKDF (reference sequence). CDR3 sequence (DNA): TGTGCCACCAGCGCCCGACTAGCGGGAGGCGCAGATACGCAGTATTTT. It is translated as CATSARLAGGADTQYF.

The V call is TRBV9, the J call TRBJ2-5; the match to TRBD1 covers 8 bases. The CDR3 length is 14 residues. With 3 bases clipped from V and 4 bases from J, the junction kept 5 bases outside the gene matches. Germline V gene data show CDR1 as SGDLS and CDR2 as YYNGEE. CDR3 sequence (DNA): TGTGCCAGCAGCGAGACAGGACAGGGAGAGACCCAGTACTTC. Protein product: CASSETGQGETQYF.

The gene calls are TRBV7-2 and TRBJ2-1, with 9 bases identical to TRBD1. CDR3 length: 14 amino acids. CDR1 is SGHTA and CDR2 is FQGNSA in the germline V gene. Trimming cost V 5 bases and J 10 bases; bases outside gene matches: 9. In DNA form, the CDR3 reads TGTGCCAGCAGCCCGGACAGGGGACGACGGGAGCAGTTCTTC. Translating gives CASSPDRGRREQFF.

V and J are TRBV15 and TRBJ1-2; D may be TRBD1 (6 bases). CDR1 LNHNV and CDR2 YYDKDF come from the germline V gene (reference sequence). The CDR3 is 16 residues long. V shed 2 bases and J shed 7 bases, with 20 bases lying between them. The CDR3 loop reads CATSRIIGQPGSGYTF. For the CDR3, the DNA is TGTGCCACCAGCAGAATAATTGGACAGCCAGGATCTGGCTACACCTTC.

The chain combines TRBV2 with TRBJ2-7, with unresolved D. The V and J ends lost 4 bases and 6 bases respectively, with 10 bases between them. Germline V CDR1 and CDR2: SNHLY, FYNNEI. CDR3 length equals 12 residues. The CDR3 coding sequence is TGTGCCAGCAGTGCGGAGCGAAGCGAGCAGTACTTC. Its translation is CASSAERSEQYF.